Presented here are 9 T cell receptor beta chains from one specimen sequenced in a study of low-dose radiotherapy and immunotherapy resistance in tumors. cDNA synthesis used a TRAV/TRBV-specific primer set for both chains. TCR amplification ran 15 to 25 PCR cycles using constant-region and V-primer adapter primers. TCRdb processed the reads anew with MiXCR; each CDR3 protein has one entry. The sample contains about 91,000 distinct CDR3 sequences, roughly 19% of which appear only once. Time point specified: after trial treatment. Stated treatment: LDRT plus nivolumab, ipilimumab, low-dose cyclophosphamide and aspirin (RACIN trial). Sequencing was performed on PBMCs, taken after low-dose radiotherapy plus immunotherapy. The receptors were gathered from a female donor with ovarian cancer.

This clonotype was seen many times. This chain connects TRBV19 to TRBJ1-1; TRBD1 agrees at 7 bases. Germline CDR1 LNHDA, CDR2 SQIVND (reference sequence). The CDR3 runs to 14 residues. Trimming cost V 6 bases and J 4 bases; bases outside gene matches: 8. The CDR3 DNA is TGTGCCAGTAGCGACGGGACAGTTCGCACTGAAGCTTTCTTT. It codes for CASSDGTVRTEAFF.

A note on this clonotype: This likely traces to a read error, being one base from a far larger clone. This chain uses TRBV12-3 or TRBV12-4 with TRBJ1-1; D gene unclear. V was trimmed by 1 base and J by 4 bases, leaving 7 bases between them. The CDR3 covers 13 residues. CDR3 nucleotides: TGTGCCAGCAGTTTAGGTCCGGTCACTGAAGCTTTCTTT. It yields the protein CASSLGPVTEAFF.

This clonotype showed up many times. The V gene is TRBV12-3 or TRBV12-4, the J gene TRBJ2-7, with unresolved D. V was trimmed by 1 base and J by 0 bases, leaving 10 bases between them. This CDR3 contains 15 residues. The CDR3 region is CASSLEAGPSYEQYF. The DNA for the CDR3 is TGTGCCAGCAGTTTAGAGGCAGGACCCTCCTACGAGCAGTACTTC.

Ten or more counts support this clonotype. This chain uses TRBV20-1 with TRBJ1-3; tentatively, D is TRBD1 (5 bases). Between the trimmed V and J ends, which lost 3 bases and 0 bases, there was a span of 15 bases. Germline CDR1 and CDR2: DFQATT and SNEGSKA (reference sequence). The CDR3 sequence is 16 residues long. The CDR3 loop is CSARPGTLLSGNTIYF. The CDR3 DNA follows: TGCAGTGCTAGGCCCGGGACGCTGCTCTCTGGAAACACCATATATTTT.

This clonotype was observed at least ten times. The chain combines TRBV24-1 with TRBJ1-2; unclear D gene. CDR3 size: 13 residues. V was pared by 3 bases and J by 3 bases, with 7 bases between. CDR1 and CDR2 from the germline V gene are KGHDR and SFDVKD. In DNA form, the CDR3 reads TGTGCCACCAGTGATCCCCAGGACTATGGCTACACCTTC. Its protein is CATSDPQDYGYTF.

The CDR3 nucleotides read TGTGCCAGCAGCTTAAGCTCGCGGGCGGGTGCGGGTGAGCAGTTCTTC. Translating gives CASSLSSRAGAGEQFF. The chain couples TRBV7-9 to TRBJ2-1; D may be TRBD2 (5 bases). The CDR3 covers 16 residues. V was shortened by 2 bases and J by 9 bases, with 20 bases between the two germline ends. Germline CDR1 is SEHNR and CDR2 is FQNEAQ (reference sequence).

This clonotype was seen ten or more times. The gene calls are TRBV6-2 or TRBV6-3 and TRBJ2-7; D is unresolved. Germline V lookup: CDR1 MNHEY, CDR2 SVGEGT. This CDR3 spans 13 amino acids. V lost 6 bases and J lost 6, with 15 bases in between. The CDR3 nucleotides are TGTGCCAGCAGCACCCTCACTCGAGGCGAGCAGTACTTC. Protein sequence: CASSTLTRGEQYF.

This clonotype was observed at least ten times. The chain couples TRBV20-1 to TRBJ2-1; the match to TRBD2 covers 11 bases. Germline V gene data show CDR1 as DFQATT and CDR2 as SNEGSKA (reference sequence). V lost 3 bases to trimming and J lost 7 bases; unmatched junction nucleotides: 11. The CDR3 is made up of 16 amino acids. CDR3: CSASQKLAGVGNEQFF. In DNA, the CDR3 is TGCAGTGCTAGCCAGAAACTAGCGGGGGTCGGAAATGAGCAGTTCTTC.

This clonotype was observed many times. The V call is TRBV18, the J call TRBJ2-3; 8 positions match TRBD1. V was clipped by 11 bases and J by 2 bases; unmatched bases: 12. This CDR3 spans 15 amino acids. Per the germline V gene, CDR1 is KGHSH and CDR2 is LQKENI. The CDR3 sequence is CACLRTGSVTDTQYF. CDR3 nucleotides: TGTGCCTGCCTAAGGACAGGGAGTGTCACAGATACGCAGTATTTT. The full variable domain, its missing parts supplied by reference TRBV18 and TRBJ2-3, is NAGVMQNPRHLVRRRGQEARLRCSPMKGHSHVYWYRQLPEEGLKFMVYLQKENIIDESGMPKERFSAEFPKEGPSILRIQQVVRGDSAAYFCACLRTGSVTDTQYFGPGTRLTVL.